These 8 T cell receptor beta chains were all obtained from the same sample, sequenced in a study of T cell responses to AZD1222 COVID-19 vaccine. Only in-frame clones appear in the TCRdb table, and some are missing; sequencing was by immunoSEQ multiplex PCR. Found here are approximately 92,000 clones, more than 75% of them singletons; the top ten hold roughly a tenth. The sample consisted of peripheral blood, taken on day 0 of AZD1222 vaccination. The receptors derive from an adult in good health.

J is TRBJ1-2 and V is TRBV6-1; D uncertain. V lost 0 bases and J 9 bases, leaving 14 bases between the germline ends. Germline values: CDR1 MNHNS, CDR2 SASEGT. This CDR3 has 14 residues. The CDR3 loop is CASSEAGSAERYTF. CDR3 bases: TGTGCCAGCAGTGAAGCCGGTTCGGCGGAACGCTACACCTTC.

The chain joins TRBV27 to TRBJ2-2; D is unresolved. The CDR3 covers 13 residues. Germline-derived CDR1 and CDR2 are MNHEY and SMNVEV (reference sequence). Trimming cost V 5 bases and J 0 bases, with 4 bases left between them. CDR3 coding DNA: TGTGCCAGCAGTCACGCGAACACCGGGGAGCTGTTTTTT. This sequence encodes CASSHANTGELFF.

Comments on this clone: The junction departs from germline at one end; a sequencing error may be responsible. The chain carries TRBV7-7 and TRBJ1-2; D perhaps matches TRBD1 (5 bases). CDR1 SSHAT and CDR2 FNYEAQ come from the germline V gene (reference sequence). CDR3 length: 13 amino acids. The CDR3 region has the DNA TGTGCTAGCAGCTTAGGACAACCCTATGGCTACACCTTC. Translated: CASSLGQPYGYTF.

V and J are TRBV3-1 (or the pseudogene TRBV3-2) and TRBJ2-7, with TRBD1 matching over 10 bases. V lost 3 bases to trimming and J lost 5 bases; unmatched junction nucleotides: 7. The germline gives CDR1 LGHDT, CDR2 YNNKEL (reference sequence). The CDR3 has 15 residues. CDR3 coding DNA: TGTGCCAGCAGCCAGCGGGGACAGGGGTTCCACGAGCAGTACTTC. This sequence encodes CASSQRGQGFHEQYF.

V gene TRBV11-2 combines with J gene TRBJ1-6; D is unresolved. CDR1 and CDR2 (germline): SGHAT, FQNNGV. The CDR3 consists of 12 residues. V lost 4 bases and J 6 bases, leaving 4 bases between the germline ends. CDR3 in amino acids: CASSWINSPLHF. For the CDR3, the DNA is TGTGCCAGCAGCTGGATTAATTCACCCCTCCACTTT. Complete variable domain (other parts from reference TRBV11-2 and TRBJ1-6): EAGVAQSPRYKIIEKRQSVAFWCNPISGHATLYWYQQILGQGPKLLIQFQNNGVVDDSQLPKDRFSAERLKGVDSTLKIQPAKLEDSAVYLCASSWINSPLHFGNGTRLTVT.

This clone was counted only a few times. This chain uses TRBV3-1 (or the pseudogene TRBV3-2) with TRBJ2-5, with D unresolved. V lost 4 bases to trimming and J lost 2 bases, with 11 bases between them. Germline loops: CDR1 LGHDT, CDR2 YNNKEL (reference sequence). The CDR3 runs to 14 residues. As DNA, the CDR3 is TGTGCCAGCAGCCCTAACTCGGTACAAGAGACCCAGTACTTC. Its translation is CASSPNSVQETQYF.

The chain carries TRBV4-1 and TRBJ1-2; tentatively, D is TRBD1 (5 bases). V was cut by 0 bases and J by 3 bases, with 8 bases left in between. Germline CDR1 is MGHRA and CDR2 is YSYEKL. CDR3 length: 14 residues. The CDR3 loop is CASSQDRGDYGYTF. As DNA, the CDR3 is TGCGCCAGCAGCCAAGACCGGGGGGACTATGGCTACACCTTC.

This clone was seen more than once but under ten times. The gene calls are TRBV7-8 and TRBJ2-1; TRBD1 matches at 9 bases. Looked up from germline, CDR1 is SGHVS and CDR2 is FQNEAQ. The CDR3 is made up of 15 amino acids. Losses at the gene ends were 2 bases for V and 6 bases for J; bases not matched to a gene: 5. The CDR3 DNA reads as TGTGCCAGCAGCTTAATACAGGGGGCGCTCAATGAGCAGTTCTTC. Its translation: CASSLIQGALNEQFF.